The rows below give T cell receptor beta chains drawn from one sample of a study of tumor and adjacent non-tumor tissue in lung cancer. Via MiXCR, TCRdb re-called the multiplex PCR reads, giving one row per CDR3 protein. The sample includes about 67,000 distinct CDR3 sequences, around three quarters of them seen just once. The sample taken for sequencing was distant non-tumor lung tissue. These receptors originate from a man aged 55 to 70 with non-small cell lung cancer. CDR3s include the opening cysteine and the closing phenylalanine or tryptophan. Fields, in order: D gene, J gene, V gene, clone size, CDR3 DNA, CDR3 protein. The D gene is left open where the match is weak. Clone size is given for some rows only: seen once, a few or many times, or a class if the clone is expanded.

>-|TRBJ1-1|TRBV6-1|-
TGTGCCAGCAGTGAAAAATTGTTTGAGGTGAGGACTGAAGCTTTCTTT
CASSEKLFEVRTEAFF
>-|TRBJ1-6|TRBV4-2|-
TGTGACAGCAGCGAAGGGGCGGGTAGTTCACCCCTCCACTTT
CDSSEGAGSSPLHF
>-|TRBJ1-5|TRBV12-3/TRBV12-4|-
TGTGCCATTAGTGGTAATCAGCCCCAGCATTTT
CAISGNQPQHF
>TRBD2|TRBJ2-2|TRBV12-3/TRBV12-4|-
TGTGCCAGCAGTTTGTTTCGTGGGAGGGGTGGCGCCGGGGAGCTGTTATTT
CASSLFRGRGGAGELLF
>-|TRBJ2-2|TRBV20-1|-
TGCAGTGCTACCTTAGAGGGAAGGCCGGAGACCGGGGAGCTGTTTTTT
CSATLEGRPETGELFF
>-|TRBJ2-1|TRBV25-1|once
TGCGCCAACAGCCGGGACCAGTACAATGAGCAGTTCTTC
CANSRDQYNEQFF
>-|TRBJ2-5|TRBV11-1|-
TGTGCCAGCTGCAAATACTCGTACCAAGAGACCCAGTACTTC
CASCKYSYQETQYF
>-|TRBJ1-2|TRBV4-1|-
TGCGCCAGCACATACTCGTCCGGGGAAGGGATGGACTATGGCTACACCTTC
CASTYSSGEGMDYGYTF
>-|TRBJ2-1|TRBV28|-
TGTGCCTCGCGGGGAACGACAAGCTATAATGAGGAGTTCTTC
CASRGTTSYNEEFF
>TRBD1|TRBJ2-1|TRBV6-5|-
TGTGCCAGCAGTCGGACAGGGTTTGATCAGTTCTTC
CASSRTGFDQFF
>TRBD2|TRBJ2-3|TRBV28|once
TGTGCCAGGATGGGGGGGGAGGCAGATACGCTGTATTTT
CARMGGEADTLYF
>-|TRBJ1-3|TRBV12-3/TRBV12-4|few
TGTGCCAGCAGTTTGAGCAGATACTCTGGAAACACCATATATTTT
CASSLSRYSGNTIYF
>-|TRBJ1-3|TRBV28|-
TGTGCCAGCAGTTTTACGACAAGGGGCTCTGGAAACACCATATATTTT
CASSFTTRGSGNTIYF
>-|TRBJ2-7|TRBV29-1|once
TGCAGCATTGACGGTGGGGAGATCTACGAGCAGTACTTC
CSIDGGEIYEQYF
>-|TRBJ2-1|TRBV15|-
TGTGCCATCAGCAGAGACGCGGCGGGAATGGGTGAGCAGTTATTC
CAISRDAAGMGEQLF
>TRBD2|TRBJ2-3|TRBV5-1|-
TGCGCCAGCATCTTGGGCGGGAGCCCAGATATGCAGTATTTT
CASILGGSPDMQYF
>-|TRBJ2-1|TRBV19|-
TGTGCCAGTAGTAACCAGGGCTGGATCTACGAGCAGTTCTTC
CASSNQGWIYEQFF